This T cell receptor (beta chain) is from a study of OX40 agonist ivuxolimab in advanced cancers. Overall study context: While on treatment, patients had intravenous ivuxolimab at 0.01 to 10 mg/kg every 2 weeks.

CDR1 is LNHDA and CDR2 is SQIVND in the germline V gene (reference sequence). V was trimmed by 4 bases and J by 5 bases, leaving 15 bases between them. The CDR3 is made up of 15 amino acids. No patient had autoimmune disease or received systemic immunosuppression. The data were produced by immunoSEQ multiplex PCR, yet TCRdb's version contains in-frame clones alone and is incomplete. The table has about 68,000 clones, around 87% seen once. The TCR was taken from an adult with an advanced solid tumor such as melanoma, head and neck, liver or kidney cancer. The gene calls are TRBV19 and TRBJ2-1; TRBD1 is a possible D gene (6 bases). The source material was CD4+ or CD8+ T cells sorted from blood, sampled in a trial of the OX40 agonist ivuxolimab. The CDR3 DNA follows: TGTGCCAGTAGTAGAACAGGGCCCACGGACAATGAGCAGTTCTTC. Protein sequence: CASSRTGPTDNEQFF.